One sample yielded the 29 T cell receptor beta chains listed below, sequenced in a study of T cell changes during pregnancy in multiple sclerosis. Sequencing was performed with immunoSEQ multiplex PCR; in TCRdb, only in-frame clones are kept and a portion is missing. The top ten hold around 0.64% of the sample, which has approximately 70,000 clones, roughly 89% seen once. This specimen consisted of peripheral blood, obtained in the third trimester of pregnancy. The receptors were gathered from a female donor in good health, enrolled as a control in a pregnancy study.

V is TRBV13 and J is TRBJ2-5; 10 positions match TRBD2. The CDR3 totals 17 residues. CDR1 and CDR2 from the germline V gene are PRHDT and FYEKMQ (reference sequence). V gave up 2 bases and J gave up 3 bases; unmatched junction bases: 9. CDR3 protein: CASSLWLAGVGEETQYF. The CDR3 DNA reads as TGTGCCAGCAGCTTATGGCTAGCGGGAGTTGGGGAAGAGACCCAGTACTTC.

This chain links TRBV6-1 with TRBJ1-2, with a tentative D call TRBD1 (5 bases). CDR3 size: 11 residues. V lost 7 bases, J lost 6 bases, and 9 bases lay in between. Germline values: CDR1 MNHNS, CDR2 SASEGT. This chain's CDR3 is CASNQGHGYTF. The CDR3 DNA reads TGTGCCAGCAACCAGGGTCATGGCTACACCTTC.

The genes are TRBV7-2 and TRBJ1-1; the D gene is possibly TRBD1 (6 bases). Germline lookup yields CDR1 SGHTA and CDR2 FQGNSA. Trimming took 5 bases from V and 8 from J, leaving 9 bases between them. The CDR3 has 11 amino acids. This CDR3 is CASSLDREAFF. The DNA for the CDR3 is TGTGCCAGCAGCCTTGACAGGGAAGCTTTCTTT. Filled out from reference TRBV7-2 and TRBJ1-1, the complete variable domain reads GAGVSQSPSNKVTEKGKDVELRCDPISGHTALYWYRQSLGQGLEFLIYFQGNSAPDKSGLPSDRFSAERTGGSVSTLTIQRTQQEDSAVYLCASSLDREAFFGQGTRLTVV.

The rearrangement links TRBV18 to TRBJ1-2, with D perhaps TRBD1 (5 bases). V was cut by 4 bases and J by 4 bases, with 16 bases left in between. Germline lookup yields CDR1 KGHSH and CDR2 LQKENI. This CDR3 has 15 amino acids. The chain's CDR3 is CASSRWGDSGYGYTF. As DNA, the CDR3 is TGTGCCAGCTCACGCTGGGGGGATTCGGGCTATGGCTACACCTTC.

The V call is TRBV19, the J call TRBJ2-7, with 10 bases aligning to TRBD1. This CDR3 spans 14 amino acids. Trimming at V came to 6 bases and at J to 6 bases, leaving 8 bases not matched to a gene. Germline CDR1 is LNHDA and CDR2 is SQIVND (reference sequence). In nucleotides, the CDR3 is TGTGCCAGTAGCGCCGGGACAGGGGTGTTCGAGCAGTACTTC. This translates into CASSAGTGVFEQYF.

V and J are TRBV5-1 and TRBJ2-3; tentative D call: TRBD2 (6 bases). V lost 3 bases to trimming and J lost 0 bases, with 14 bases between them. CDR3 length: 16 residues. The germline CDR1 and CDR2 sequences are SGHRS and YFSETQ. The CDR3 loop is CASSWGGGASTDTQYF. The CDR3 DNA sequence: TGCGCCAGCAGCTGGGGAGGTGGGGCTAGCACAGATACGCAGTATTTT.

This chain uses TRBV19 with TRBJ1-2; 7 positions match TRBD1. V lost 5 bases to trimming and J lost 5 bases; unmatched junction nucleotides: 8. Germline CDR1 and CDR2: LNHDA and SQIVND (reference sequence). CDR3 length: 14 residues. CDR3 residues: CASSQTGQQYGYTF. The CDR3 region has the DNA TGTGCCAGTAGTCAAACGGGACAGCAGTATGGCTACACCTTC.

The rearrangement joins TRBV19 to TRBJ2-2; D is possibly TRBD1 (6 bases). Trimming pared 10 bases from V and 5 bases from J, leaving 11 bases between. The CDR3 runs 12 residues. Germline values: CDR1 LNHDA, CDR2 SQIVND (reference sequence). The CDR3 loop reads CATSTGTGELFF. The CDR3 bases are TGTGCCACCTCGACAGGAACCGGGGAGCTGTTTTTT.

The CDR3 here is CASSLGGARGYNEQFF. CDR3 DNA sequence: TGTGCCAGCAGCTTAGGGGGAGCCAGGGGTTACAATGAGCAGTTCTTC. The V gene is TRBV11-3, the J gene TRBJ2-1; D is possibly TRBD1 (6 bases). V was cut by 1 base and J by 4 bases, with 14 bases left in between. Germline values: CDR1 SGHNT, CDR2 YENEEA. The CDR3 spans 16 residues.

The rearrangement uses TRBV18 and TRBJ1-2; 8 bases align to TRBD1. Germline CDR1 KGHSH, CDR2 LQKENI. The CDR3 has 15 amino acids. The ends lost 6 bases at V and 4 bases at J; junction bases unmatched: 10. CDR3 nucleotide sequence: TGTGCCAGCTCCCAAGGACAGGGCCGAACCTATGGCTACACCTTC. Its translation is CASSQGQGRTYGYTF.

This chain connects TRBV5-6 to TRBJ2-3; D is uncertain. The germline V and J ends were trimmed by 0 bases and 2 bases, with 4 bases remaining between them. This CDR3 comprises 13 residues. In germline, CDR1 is SGHDT, CDR2 YYEEEE. The CDR3 nucleotides are TGTGCCAGCAGCTTGGCGGTCACAGATACGCAGTATTTT. Amino acids: CASSLAVTDTQYF. The full variable domain, its missing parts supplied by reference TRBV5-6 and TRBJ2-3, is DAGVTQSPTHLIKTRGQQVTLRCSPKSGHDTVSWYQQALGQGPQFIFQYYEEEERQRGNFPDRFSGHQFPNYSSELNVNALLLGDSALYLCASSLAVTDTQYFGPGTRLTVL.

The V gene is TRBV4-1, the J gene TRBJ2-7; the match to TRBD1 covers 9 bases. V shed 2 bases, J shed 9 bases, and the junction held 8 bases outside the gene matches. Germline CDR1 and CDR2: MGHRA and YSYEKL. This CDR3 is built from 14 residues. CDR3 DNA sequence: TGCGCCAGCAGCCAACCGGGACAGGGAAGTGTGCAGTACTTC. Its translation is CASSQPGQGSVQYF.

The chain has TRBV15 and TRBJ2-2, with TRBD2 identical over 11 bases. The germline V gene has CDR1 LNHNV and CDR2 YYDKDF (reference sequence). The length of the CDR3 is 21 residues. V lost 3 bases, J lost 0 bases, and 15 bases stayed unmatched. CDR3 region: CATSREIYSLLAGANTGELFF. The CDR3 DNA is TGTGCCACCAGCAGGGAAATTTACTCTTTACTAGCGGGGGCGAACACCGGGGAGCTGTTTTTT.

Here the CDR3 reads CASSLYTGAYEQYF. The DNA for the CDR3 is TGCGCCAGCAGCTTGTATACAGGGGCCTACGAGCAGTACTTC. V is TRBV5-1 and J is TRBJ2-7; 7 positions agree with TRBD1. After removal of 1 base from V and 2 bases from J, the junction contained 3 bases not matched to a gene. The CDR3 has 14 amino acids. Germline lookup yields CDR1 SGHRS and CDR2 YFSETQ. The whole variable domain, filled in from reference TRBV5-1 and TRBJ2-7, reads KAGVTQTPRYLIKTRGQQVTLSCSPISGHRSVSWYQQTPGQGLQFLFEYFSETQRNKGNFPGRFSGRQFSNSRSEMNVSTLELGDSALYLCASSLYTGAYEQYFGPGTRLTVT.

This rearrangement joins TRBV30 to TRBJ1-5; 8 nucleotides match TRBD1. Germline loops: CDR1 GTSNPN, CDR2 SVGIG (reference sequence). This CDR3 contains 13 residues. V dropped 7 bases and J dropped 6; count of bases not matched to a gene: 8. CDR3 sequence (DNA): TGTGCCTACCAGGACAGGGTGAGTCAGCCCCAGCATTTT. Encoded protein: CAYQDRVSQPQHF.

This clone was seen only once. J is TRBJ1-2 and V is TRBV5-1, with 7 nucleotides matching TRBD1. The CDR3 length is 15 residues. Germline assignment: CDR1 SGHRS and CDR2 YFSETQ. V shed 5 bases, J shed 3 bases, and the junction held 10 bases outside the gene matches. CDR3 DNA: TGCGCCAGCAGGCAAGATATCCAGGGGGACTATGGCTACACCTTC. This encodes CASRQDIQGDYGYTF.

CDR3 sequence reads: CAIRTGGAVGELFF. Here the CDR3 DNA reads TGTGCCATCAGGACAGGGGGCGCGGTCGGGGAGCTGTTTTTT. The chain employs TRBV10-3 and TRBJ2-2; TRBD1 matches 10 bases. Losses at the gene ends were 6 bases for V and 7 bases for J; bases not matched to a gene: 5. Germline lookup yields CDR1 ENHRY and CDR2 SYGVKD. The CDR3 runs to 14 residues.

The chain carries TRBV30 and TRBJ2-1; 8 bases agree with TRBD2. V trimming: 0 bases; J trimming: 5 bases; junction bases outside the gene matches: 6. Germline loops: CDR1 GTSNPN, CDR2 SVGIG (reference sequence). CDR3 length equals 15 residues. The CDR3 sequence: CAWSVGTRIHNEQFF. Here the CDR3 DNA reads TGTGCCTGGAGTGTAGGGACTAGGATTCACAATGAGCAGTTCTTC.

This sequence joins TRBV7-2 and TRBJ2-1; weak D call: TRBD1 (6 bases). The CDR3 loop spans 13 amino acids. Trimming took off 2 bases at V and 7 bases at J, with 9 bases between the two ends. In germline, CDR1 is SGHTA, CDR2 FQGNSA. The CDR3 DNA is TGTGCCAGCAGCTTACAGGGGTTAAATGAGCAGTTCTTC. It codes for CASSLQGLNEQFF.

This chain joins TRBV19 and TRBJ1-1; possible D gene TRBD1, 6 bases. This CDR3 contains 13 residues. The ends were cut back, 11 bases at V and 4 bases at J, with 17 bases in the middle. The V gene's germline CDR1 is LNHDA and CDR2 SQIVND (reference sequence). CDR3 in DNA: TGTGCCCTACGGGGCAGGGGTGTCACTGAAGCTTTCTTT. This gives the protein CALRGRGVTEAFF.

The CDR3 is CASSRPTGVTEAFF. The DNA for the CDR3 is TGTGCCAGCAGCCGTCCAACAGGGGTCACTGAAGCTTTCTTT. The chain employs TRBV7-9 and TRBJ1-1; 7 bases line up with TRBD1. The CDR3 totals 14 residues. Germline trimming cut 5 bases from V and 4 bases from J; bases unmatched to any gene: 7. Per the germline V gene, CDR1 is SEHNR and CDR2 is FQNEAQ (reference sequence).

This clone was observed a handful of times. The chain joins TRBV4-1 to TRBJ1-1; perhaps TRBD1 as D (5 bases). The CDR3 spans 13 residues. Between the trimmed V and J ends, which lost 3 bases and 8 bases, there was a span of 13 bases. CDR1 MGHRA and CDR2 YSYEKL come from the germline V gene. This CDR3 reads CASSQVWGDEAFF. As DNA, the CDR3 is TGCGCCAGCAGCCAGGTATGGGGGGACGAAGCTTTCTTT.

The sample holds a few counts of this clone. CDR3 amino acids: CASSYNVRSANNEQFF. CDR3 DNA: TGTGCCAGCAGTTACAACGTCAGGTCAGCTAACAATGAGCAGTTCTTC. The V gene is TRBV6-5, the J gene TRBJ2-1, with D uncertain. Per the germline V gene, CDR1 is MNHEY and CDR2 is SVGAGI. There are 16 residues in the CDR3. V lost 2 bases, J lost 5 bases, and 16 bases lay in between.

The chain carries TRBV10-2 and TRBJ2-1; 9 bases align to TRBD2. V lost 6 bases, J lost 1 base, and 7 bases stayed unmatched. CDR3 length: 16 amino acids. The germline V gene has CDR1 WSHSY and CDR2 SAAADI. The CDR3, as DNA: TGCGCCAGCAGCCTCCCAGCGGGGGGTTCCTACAATGAGCAGTTCTTC. Amino acids: CASSLPAGGSYNEQFF.

The chain has TRBV6-6 and TRBJ2-7; 8 bases match TRBD2. CDR1 is MNHNY and CDR2 is SVGAGI in the germline V gene (reference sequence). The trim removed 0 bases at V and 1 base at J, leaving 5 bases unmatched. The CDR3 totals 16 residues. The CDR3 nucleotides read TGTGCCAGCAGTTACTCGAGCGGGAGCGGATCCTACGAGCAGTACTTC. Translated: CASSYSSGSGSYEQYF.

The sample holds a few counts of this clone. V is TRBV20-1 and J is TRBJ1-1; unclear D gene. This CDR3 has 11 residues. Germline CDR1 DFQATT, CDR2 SNEGSKA (reference sequence). V was clipped by 8 bases and J by 3 bases, with 10 bases between them. CDR3 amino acids: CSFNRDTEAFF. Here the CDR3 DNA reads TGCAGTTTTAATCGGGACACTGAAGCTTTCTTT.

The chain couples TRBV27 to TRBJ2-2, with D uncertain. Germline CDR1 reads MNHEY; CDR2 reads SMNVEV (reference sequence). This CDR3 spans 12 amino acids. Deletions cut 4 bases from V and 4 bases from J, with 4 bases between. DNA for the CDR3: TGTGCCAGCAGTTCTCCCACCGGGGAGCTGTTTTTT. This encodes CASSSPTGELFF.

The rearrangement links TRBV6-4 to TRBJ1-4; D ambiguous. Germline V CDR1 and CDR2: MRHNA, SNTAGT. Trimming took 4 bases from V and 0 from J, leaving 12 bases between them. The CDR3 consists of 16 residues. The CDR3 loop is CASSAPRGATNEKLFF. In nucleotides, the CDR3 is TGTGCCAGCAGTGCGCCGCGGGGAGCAACTAATGAAAAACTGTTTTTT.

The table lists this clone with a few counts. CDR3 loop: CASSSDGDFDYQPQHF. Written as DNA, the CDR3 is TGTGCCAGCAGCTCTGACGGGGATTTTGATTATCAGCCCCAGCATTTT. J is TRBJ1-5 and V is TRBV7-9, with D uncertain. Germline V lookup: CDR1 SEHNR, CDR2 FQNEAQ (reference sequence). V dropped 4 bases and J dropped 5 bases, with 18 bases sitting between them. This CDR3 contains 16 residues.